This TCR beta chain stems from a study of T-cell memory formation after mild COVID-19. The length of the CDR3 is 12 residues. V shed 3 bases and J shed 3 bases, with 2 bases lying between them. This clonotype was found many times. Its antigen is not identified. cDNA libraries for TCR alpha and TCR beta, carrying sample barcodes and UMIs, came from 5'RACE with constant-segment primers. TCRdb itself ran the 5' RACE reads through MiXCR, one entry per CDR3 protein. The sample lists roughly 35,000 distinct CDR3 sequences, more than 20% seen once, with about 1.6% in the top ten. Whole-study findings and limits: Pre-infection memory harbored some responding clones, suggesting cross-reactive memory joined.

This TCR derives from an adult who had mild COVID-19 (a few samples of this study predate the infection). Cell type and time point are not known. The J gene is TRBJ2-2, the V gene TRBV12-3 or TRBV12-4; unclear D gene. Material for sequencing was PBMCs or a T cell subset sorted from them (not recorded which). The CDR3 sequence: CASSFDTGELFF. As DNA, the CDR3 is TGTGCCAGCAGTTTCGACACCGGGGAGCTGTTTTTT.